This T cell receptor (beta chain) is from a study of early T cells in non-severe SARS-CoV-2 infection. This clonotype was detected only a few times. TCRdb itself ran the 5' RACE reads through MiXCR, one entry per CDR3 protein. The sample lists more than 90,000 distinct CDR3 sequences, 13% seen once, with about 2.1% in the top ten. CDR1 and CDR2 (germline): SGHDT, YYEEEE. Trimming cost V 2 bases and J 4 bases; bases outside gene matches: 12. The CDR3 contains 19 residues. The gene calls are TRBV5-6 and TRBJ2-1; 13 nucleotides align to TRBD2. Material for sequencing was whole blood. The origin of this receptor is an adult who was a healthcare worker with PCR-confirmed SARS-CoV-2 infection or an uninfected control (not recorded which). CDR3 sequence reads: CASSLRPPVGLAGYNEQFF. As DNA, the CDR3 is TGTGCCAGCAGCTTACGGCCGCCGGTGGGACTAGCGGGATACAATGAGCAGTTCTTC.